This TCR beta chain was recorded in a study of radiotherapy plus CTLA-4 blockade in lung cancer. Study-level background: Disease control was present in around a third of patients, and objective responses in roughly 17%. Findings and limits, study-wide: In blood, TCR clones derived from the tumor expanded after radiotherapy plus ipilimumab. The best predictor of response was reported to be early blood T cell clone dynamics, with interferon-beta.

With V trimmed by 0 bases and J by 4 bases, 4 bases remained unmatched. This CDR3 is built from 16 residues. The V gene's germline CDR1 is WNHNN and CDR2 SYGVQD (reference sequence). Remarks on this clone: No antigen is known for it.

Profiled with immunoSEQ multiplex PCR; TCRdb holds only in-frame clones, not every one. The sample shows 51,000 or so clones, approximately 79% of them seen only once. V is TRBV10-1 and J is TRBJ2-1, with 9 bases aligning to TRBD2. Sequencing was performed on peripheral blood, taken from a patient treated with radiotherapy plus ipilimumab. This sequence originates from a human donor with non-small cell lung cancer who had stable disease on radiotherapy plus ipilimumab. CDR3 amino acids: CASSESSSGGYNEQFF. As DNA, the CDR3 is TGCGCCAGCAGTGAGTCGTCCAGCGGGGGGTACAATGAGCAGTTCTTC.